A selection of T cell receptor beta chains follows, all from one sample in a study of blood T cell repertoires in COVID-19. TCRdb keeps only in-frame clones here, not all; method: immunoSEQ multiplex PCR. The sample has about 170,000 clones; more than 70% are singletons. The sequenced sample was peripheral blood. Source of these receptors: a man aged 45 to 65 with active or convalescent COVID-19. Each CDR3 is given with its conserved first and last residue. The D gene is left open where the match is weak. Not every row has a clone size; where given, it reads once, few, many or a size class.

d_gene: .
j_gene: TRBJ2-5
v_gene: TRBV6-5
abundance: .
CDR3nt: TGTGCCAGCAGTCTAACCATACAAGAGACCCAGTACTTC
CDR3aa: CASSLTIQETQYF

d_gene: .
j_gene: TRBJ2-6
v_gene: TRBV27
abundance: .
CDR3nt: TGTGCCAGCGCAGAGGGCTATGGGGCCAACGTCCTGACTTTC
CDR3aa: CASAEGYGANVLTF

d_gene: TRBD2
j_gene: TRBJ2-1
v_gene: TRBV7-3
abundance: .
CDR3nt: TGTGCCAGCAGCTTATGGCCGAGCGGGGGCCGGTCTTCCTACAATGAGCAGTTCTTC
CDR3aa: CASSLWPSGGRSSYNEQFF

d_gene: TRBD2
j_gene: TRBJ2-3
v_gene: TRBV29-1
abundance: .
CDR3nt: TGCAGCGTTGACGGGAGGGAAGGTTCAGATACGCAGTATTTT
CDR3aa: CSVDGREGSDTQYF

d_gene: .
j_gene: TRBJ1-5
v_gene: TRBV29-1
abundance: .
CDR3nt: TGCAGCGTGGCGGGGGTCGGCGGTCAGCCCCAGCATTTT
CDR3aa: CSVAGVGGQPQHF

d_gene: TRBD1
j_gene: TRBJ2-7
v_gene: TRBV5-6
abundance: .
CDR3nt: TGTGCCAGCAGCTTGGGGGACAGGGACTCCTACGAGCAGTACTTC
CDR3aa: CASSLGDRDSYEQYF

d_gene: .
j_gene: TRBJ2-3
v_gene: TRBV6-2/TRBV6-3
abundance: .
CDR3nt: TGTGCCAGCAGTCCCCAATCCGGAGGGACAGATACGCAGTATTTT
CDR3aa: CASSPQSGGTDTQYF

d_gene: TRBD2
j_gene: TRBJ2-7
v_gene: TRBV7-9
abundance: .
CDR3nt: TGTGCAACGGGGGGTCGGGGCTACGAGCAGTACTTC
CDR3aa: CATGGRGYEQYF

d_gene: TRBD1
j_gene: TRBJ2-7
v_gene: TRBV15
abundance: few
CDR3nt: TGTGCCACCAGCAGAGATCATGTTGGACAGGGATCCTACGAGCAGTACTTC
CDR3aa: CATSRDHVGQGSYEQYF

d_gene: TRBD2
j_gene: TRBJ2-1
v_gene: TRBV11-2
abundance: once
CDR3nt: TGTGCCAGCAGCTTGACAAGGCGGGGGGCCACCTCCTACAATGAGCAGTTCTTC
CDR3aa: CASSLTRRGATSYNEQFF

d_gene: .
j_gene: TRBJ2-7
v_gene: TRBV5-1
abundance: .
CDR3nt: TGCGCCAGCAGCTGGACGGGGACCTACGAGCAGTACTTC
CDR3aa: CASSWTGTYEQYF

d_gene: .
j_gene: TRBJ2-5
v_gene: TRBV3-1/TRBV3-2
abundance: .
CDR3nt: TGTGCCAGCAGCCAAGTTGAGAAGACCCAGTACTTC
CDR3aa: CASSQVEKTQYF

d_gene: TRBD2
j_gene: TRBJ2-3
v_gene: TRBV28
abundance: .
CDR3nt: TGTGCCAGCAGTTTCTTTAGCGGGAGGGCCGCAGATACGCAGTATTTT
CDR3aa: CASSFFSGRAADTQYF

d_gene: TRBD2
j_gene: TRBJ2-5
v_gene: TRBV7-2
abundance: once
CDR3nt: TGTGCCAGCAGCTTAAAACGGACTGGCGGGGGGCCCCAAGAGACCCAGTACTTC
CDR3aa: CASSLKRTGGGPQETQYF

d_gene: TRBD2
j_gene: TRBJ2-1
v_gene: TRBV9
abundance: .
CDR3nt: TGTGCCAGCAGCGTCGCGGGGGGGCCCTACAATGAGCAGTTCTTC
CDR3aa: CASSVAGGPYNEQFF

d_gene: TRBD1
j_gene: TRBJ1-2
v_gene: TRBV30
abundance: once
CDR3nt: TGTGCCTCCGACAGGGGCAGGAACTATGGCTACACCTTC
CDR3aa: CASDRGRNYGYTF

d_gene: TRBD1
j_gene: TRBJ1-2
v_gene: TRBV7-3
abundance: .
CDR3nt: TGTGCCAGCAGCTTAACGGCGACAGGGGGTTATGGCTACACCTTC
CDR3aa: CASSLTATGGYGYTF

d_gene: TRBD2
j_gene: TRBJ2-5
v_gene: TRBV6-5
abundance: .
CDR3nt: TGTGCCAGCAGAAGGACTAGCGGGGTTGAGACCCAGTACTTC
CDR3aa: CASRRTSGVETQYF

d_gene: .
j_gene: TRBJ2-2
v_gene: TRBV9
abundance: .
CDR3nt: TGTGCCAGCAGCTTAGACTCACGCGGGGAGCTGTTTTTT
CDR3aa: CASSLDSRGELFF

d_gene: .
j_gene: TRBJ2-7
v_gene: TRBV5-4
abundance: .
CDR3nt: TGTGCCAGCAGCCTGGGGGGGCTTAGCTCCTACGAGCAGTACTTC
CDR3aa: CASSLGGLSSYEQYF

d_gene: TRBD1
j_gene: TRBJ1-1
v_gene: TRBV6-2/TRBV6-3
abundance: few
CDR3nt: TGTGCCAGCAGTCCCCACGGGACAGGGGACACTGAAGCTTTCTTT
CDR3aa: CASSPHGTGDTEAFF

d_gene: .
j_gene: TRBJ2-2
v_gene: TRBV4-1
abundance: .
CDR3nt: TGCGCCAGCATGGGGGAGGACACCGGGGAGCTGTTTTTT
CDR3aa: CASMGEDTGELFF

d_gene: TRBD2
j_gene: TRBJ2-5
v_gene: TRBV28
abundance: .
CDR3nt: TGTGCCAGCAGTCTCCGGGAGGAGAGGAAGACCCAGTACTTC
CDR3aa: CASSLREERKTQYF

d_gene: .
j_gene: TRBJ1-1
v_gene: TRBV4-1
abundance: .
CDR3nt: TGCGCCAGCAGCCCCCAGAGGGAGGGGCTGAGCACTGAAGCTTTCTTT
CDR3aa: CASSPQREGLSTEAFF

d_gene: .
j_gene: TRBJ2-5
v_gene: TRBV9
abundance: .
CDR3nt: TGTGCCAGCAGCCCCTGGGGACTCCAAGAGACCCAGTACTTC
CDR3aa: CASSPWGLQETQYF

d_gene: .
j_gene: TRBJ2-1
v_gene: TRBV18
abundance: .
CDR3nt: TGTGCCAGCTCACCCTCCCTCTACAATGAGCAGTTCTTC
CDR3aa: CASSPSLYNEQFF

d_gene: .
j_gene: TRBJ1-5
v_gene: TRBV2
abundance: .
CDR3nt: TGTGCCAGCAGTCACCTCAGCGAAAATCAGCCCCAGCATTTT
CDR3aa: CASSHLSENQPQHF

d_gene: TRBD2
j_gene: TRBJ2-1
v_gene: TRBV2
abundance: .
CDR3nt: TGTGCCAGCAATTCTGGGCGGGGGGCCTACAATGAGCAGTTCTTC
CDR3aa: CASNSGRGAYNEQFF

d_gene: TRBD1
j_gene: TRBJ2-1
v_gene: TRBV19
abundance: .
CDR3nt: TGTGCCAGTAGCATAGGACAGGGCGATGAGCAGTTCTTC
CDR3aa: CASSIGQGDEQFF

d_gene: TRBD1
j_gene: TRBJ2-5
v_gene: TRBV6-5
abundance: .
CDR3nt: TGTGCCAGCAGAAACAGGGGGCGGGAGACCCAGTACTTC
CDR3aa: CASRNRGRETQYF

d_gene: TRBD1
j_gene: TRBJ1-2
v_gene: TRBV6-2/TRBV6-3
abundance: few
CDR3nt: TGTGCCAGCAGTTACTCGTACCCGGGACAGGGCTATGGCTACACCTTC
CDR3aa: CASSYSYPGQGYGYTF

d_gene: .
j_gene: TRBJ2-7
v_gene: TRBV7-2
abundance: .
CDR3nt: TGTGCCAGCAGCCTACTTCTCGATGGCGAGCAGTACTTC
CDR3aa: CASSLLLDGEQYF

d_gene: .
j_gene: TRBJ2-3
v_gene: TRBV24-1
abundance: .
CDR3nt: TGTGCCACCAGTGATTTGCGGTCTCTAGCTGCGCAGTATTTT
CDR3aa: CATSDLRSLAAQYF

d_gene: .
j_gene: TRBJ1-4
v_gene: TRBV2
abundance: .
CDR3nt: TGTGCCAGCACGCAGACTAATGAAAAACTGTTTTTT
CDR3aa: CASTQTNEKLFF

d_gene: TRBD2
j_gene: TRBJ2-1
v_gene: TRBV5-8
abundance: .
CDR3nt: TGTGCCAGCAGCCGTGAGAGGGGTAGCGGGAGTAAGAATGAGCAGTTCTTC
CDR3aa: CASSRERGSGSKNEQFF

d_gene: TRBD1
j_gene: TRBJ1-2
v_gene: TRBV28
abundance: .
CDR3nt: TGTGCCAGCAGCCACTACCCCGGGACAGCTGGGGCTAACTATGGCTACACCTTC
CDR3aa: CASSHYPGTAGANYGYTF

d_gene: .
j_gene: TRBJ2-1
v_gene: TRBV5-1
abundance: .
CDR3nt: TGCGCCAGCAGCTGGGAAACGGGACTTGGAGGCAATGAGCAGTTCTTC
CDR3aa: CASSWETGLGGNEQFF

d_gene: .
j_gene: TRBJ1-6
v_gene: TRBV27
abundance: few
CDR3nt: TGTGCCAGCAGTTTATCCACTAACCTGGGGGCGAATTCACCCCTCCACTTT
CDR3aa: CASSLSTNLGANSPLHF

d_gene: TRBD2
j_gene: TRBJ2-1
v_gene: TRBV11-2
abundance: .
CDR3nt: TGTGCCAGCAGCCCTCAAGGAGCGGGAGGGGGTGAGCAGTTCTTC
CDR3aa: CASSPQGAGGGEQFF

d_gene: TRBD2
j_gene: TRBJ2-1
v_gene: TRBV4-1
abundance: .
CDR3nt: TGCGCCAGCAGCCAATCGACTAGCGGGTTAGCTCACAATGAGCAGTTCTTC
CDR3aa: CASSQSTSGLAHNEQFF

d_gene: TRBD2
j_gene: TRBJ2-7
v_gene: TRBV5-1
abundance: .
CDR3nt: TGCGCCAGCAGCTTGGCCGCTAGCGGGAGGGCTAACCTCTACGAGCAGTACTTC
CDR3aa: CASSLAASGRANLYEQYF

d_gene: .
j_gene: TRBJ1-4
v_gene: TRBV7-8
abundance: .
CDR3nt: TGTGCCAGCAGCGTTGGGACAACCGTACTATCAACTAATGAAAAACTGTTTTTT
CDR3aa: CASSVGTTVLSTNEKLFF

d_gene: .
j_gene: TRBJ2-6
v_gene: TRBV19
abundance: .
CDR3nt: TGTGCCAGTAGTAACAGGGAAGGTGGGGCCAACGTCCTGACTTTC
CDR3aa: CASSNREGGANVLTF

d_gene: .
j_gene: TRBJ2-6
v_gene: TRBV6-8
abundance: few
CDR3nt: TGTGCCAGCAAGAAAAAACAGGGTGCTGGGGCCAACGTCCTGACTTTC
CDR3aa: CASKKKQGAGANVLTF

d_gene: TRBD2
j_gene: TRBJ2-3
v_gene: TRBV4-1
abundance: .
CDR3nt: TGCGCCAGCAGCCAAGATAGGTCGGGGGGTTACACAGATACGCAGTATTTT
CDR3aa: CASSQDRSGGYTDTQYF

d_gene: .
j_gene: TRBJ1-4
v_gene: TRBV7-2
abundance: few
CDR3nt: TGTGCCAGCAGCTTACACGTGCCCGGTAATGAAAAACTGTTTTTT
CDR3aa: CASSLHVPGNEKLFF

d_gene: .
j_gene: TRBJ2-7
v_gene: TRBV11-2
abundance: .
CDR3nt: TGTGCCAGCAGCTTAGAGAGGCAGTACGAGCAGTACTTC
CDR3aa: CASSLERQYEQYF

d_gene: .
j_gene: TRBJ2-5
v_gene: TRBV2
abundance: .
CDR3nt: TGTGCCAGCAGCCCGACCCTCAAAGGGGAAACCCAGTACTTC
CDR3aa: CASSPTLKGETQYF

d_gene: TRBD2
j_gene: TRBJ2-3
v_gene: TRBV4-3
abundance: .
CDR3nt: TGCGCCAGCAGCTTACTAGCGGGAGGGACTAGCACAGATACGCAGTATTTT
CDR3aa: CASSLLAGGTSTDTQYF

d_gene: .
j_gene: TRBJ2-1
v_gene: TRBV9
abundance: .
CDR3nt: TGTGCCAGCAGCGTAGTCTGGACAAAGAACTCCTACAATGAGCAGTTCTTC
CDR3aa: CASSVVWTKNSYNEQFF

d_gene: .
j_gene: TRBJ1-2
v_gene: TRBV6-5
abundance: .
CDR3nt: TGTGCCAGCAGTTACTCGACTACTAACTATGGCTACACCTTC
CDR3aa: CASSYSTTNYGYTF

d_gene: .
j_gene: TRBJ2-5
v_gene: TRBV4-3
abundance: .
CDR3nt: TGCGCCAGCAGCCAAGTGGGGGGGCCTGTTCAAGAGACCCAGTACTTC
CDR3aa: CASSQVGGPVQETQYF

d_gene: TRBD2
j_gene: TRBJ2-5
v_gene: TRBV27
abundance: once
CDR3nt: TGTGCCAGCAGTCCTTACAGTGCCGGGAGACTAGCGGGAAAGGAGACCCAGTACTTC
CDR3aa: CASSPYSAGRLAGKETQYF

d_gene: TRBD1
j_gene: TRBJ1-1
v_gene: TRBV5-5
abundance: .
CDR3nt: TGTGCCAGCAGCTTGGGGGGACAGGGATTTGGGTTGAACACTGAAGCTTTCTTT
CDR3aa: CASSLGGQGFGLNTEAFF

d_gene: TRBD1
j_gene: TRBJ2-5
v_gene: TRBV19
abundance: .
CDR3nt: TGTGCCAGTAGTATCAACAGGGGACGCACGGAGACCCAGTACTTC
CDR3aa: CASSINRGRTETQYF